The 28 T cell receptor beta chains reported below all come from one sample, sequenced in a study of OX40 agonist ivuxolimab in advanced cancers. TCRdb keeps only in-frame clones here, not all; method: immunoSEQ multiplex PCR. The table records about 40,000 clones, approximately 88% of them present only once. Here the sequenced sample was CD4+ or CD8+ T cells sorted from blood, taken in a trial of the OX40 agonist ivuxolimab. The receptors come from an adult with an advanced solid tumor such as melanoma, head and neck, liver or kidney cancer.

CDR3 loop: CAWSPGTDNYGYTF. CDR3 nucleotide sequence: TGTGCCTGGAGTCCCGGGACCGATAACTATGGCTACACCTTC. V and J are TRBV30 and TRBJ1-2; weak D call: TRBD1 (5 bases). The CDR3 is 14 residues long. Germline loops: CDR1 GTSNPN, CDR2 SVGIG (reference sequence). Trimming cost V 2 bases and J 1 base, with 11 bases left between them.

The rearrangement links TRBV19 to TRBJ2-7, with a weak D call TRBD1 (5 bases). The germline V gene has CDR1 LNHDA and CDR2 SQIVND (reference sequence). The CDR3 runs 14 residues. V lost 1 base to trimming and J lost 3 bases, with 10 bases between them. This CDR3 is CASSIALQGYEQYF. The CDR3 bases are TGTGCCAGTAGTATAGCCCTCCAGGGCTACGAGCAGTACTTC. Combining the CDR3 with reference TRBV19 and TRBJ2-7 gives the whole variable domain DGGITQSPKYLFRKEGQNVTLSCEQNLNHDAMYWYRQDPGQGLRLIYYSQIVNDFQKGDIAEGYSVSREKKESFPLTVTSAQKNPTAFYLCASSIALQGYEQYFGPGTRLTVT.

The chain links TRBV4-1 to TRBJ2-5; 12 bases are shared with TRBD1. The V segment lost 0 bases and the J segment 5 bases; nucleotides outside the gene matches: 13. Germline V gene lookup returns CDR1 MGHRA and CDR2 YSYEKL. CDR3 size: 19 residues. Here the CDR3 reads CASSQEGSGTGGRGETQYF. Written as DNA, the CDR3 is TGCGCCAGCAGCCAAGAAGGCTCCGGGACAGGGGGCAGAGGGGAGACCCAGTACTTC.

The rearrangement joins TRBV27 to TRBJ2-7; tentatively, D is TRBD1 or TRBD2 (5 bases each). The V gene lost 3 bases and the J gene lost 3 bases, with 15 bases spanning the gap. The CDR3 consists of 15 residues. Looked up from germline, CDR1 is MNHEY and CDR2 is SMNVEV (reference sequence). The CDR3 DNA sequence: TGTGCCAGCAGTTTTTCCGGGACGACACTCTACGAGCAGTACTTC. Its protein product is CASSFSGTTLYEQYF.

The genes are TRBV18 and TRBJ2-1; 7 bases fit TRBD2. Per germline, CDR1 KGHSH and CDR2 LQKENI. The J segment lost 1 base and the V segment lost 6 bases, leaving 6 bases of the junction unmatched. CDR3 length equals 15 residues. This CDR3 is CASSQTAGSYNEQFF. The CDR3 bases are TGTGCCAGCTCCCAAACAGCGGGATCCTACAATGAGCAGTTCTTC.

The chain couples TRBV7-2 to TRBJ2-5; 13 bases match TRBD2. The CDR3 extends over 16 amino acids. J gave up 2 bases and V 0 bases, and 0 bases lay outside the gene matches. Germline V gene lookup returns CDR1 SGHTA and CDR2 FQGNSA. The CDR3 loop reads CASSLAGLAGQETQYF. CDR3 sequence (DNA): TGTGCCAGCAGCTTAGCGGGACTAGCGGGACAAGAGACCCAGTACTTC.

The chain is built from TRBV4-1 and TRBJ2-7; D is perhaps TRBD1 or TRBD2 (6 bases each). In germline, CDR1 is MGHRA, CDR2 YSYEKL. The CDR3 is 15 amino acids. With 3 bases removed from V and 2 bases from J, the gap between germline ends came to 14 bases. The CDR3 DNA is TGCGCCAGCAGCCATGGAGGGGGTAGCACCTACGAGCAGTACTTC. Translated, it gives CASSHGGGSTYEQYF.

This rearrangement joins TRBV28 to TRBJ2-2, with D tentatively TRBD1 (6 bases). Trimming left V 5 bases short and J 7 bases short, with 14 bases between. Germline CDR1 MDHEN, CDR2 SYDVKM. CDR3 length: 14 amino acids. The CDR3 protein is CASSIQGLVGELFF. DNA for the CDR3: TGTGCCAGCAGTATCCAGGGGCTGGTCGGGGAGCTGTTTTTT.

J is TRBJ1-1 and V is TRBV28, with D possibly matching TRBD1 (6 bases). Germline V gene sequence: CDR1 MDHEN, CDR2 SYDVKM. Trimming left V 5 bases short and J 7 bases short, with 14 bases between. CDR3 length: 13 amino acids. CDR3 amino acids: CASSLTRGGEAFF. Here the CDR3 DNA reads TGTGCCAGCAGTCTCACGAGGGGGGGTGAAGCTTTCTTT.

The CDR3 reads CASSQDPSGRDYEQYF. CDR3 nucleotides: TGCGCCAGCAGCCAAGATCCTAGCGGGAGGGACTACGAGCAGTACTTC. The genes are TRBV4-1 and TRBJ2-7; 12 bases agree with TRBD2. V was pared by 0 bases and J by 3 bases, with 3 bases of the junction left unmatched. This CDR3 is 16 amino acids long. CDR1 is MGHRA, CDR2 YSYEKL, per germline.

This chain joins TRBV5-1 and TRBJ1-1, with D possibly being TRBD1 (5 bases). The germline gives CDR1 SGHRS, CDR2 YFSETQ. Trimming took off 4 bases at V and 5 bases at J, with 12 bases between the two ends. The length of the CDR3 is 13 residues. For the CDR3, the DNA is TGCGCCAGCAGCCTCCAGGGTTTGACTGAAGCTTTCTTT. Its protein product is CASSLQGLTEAFF.

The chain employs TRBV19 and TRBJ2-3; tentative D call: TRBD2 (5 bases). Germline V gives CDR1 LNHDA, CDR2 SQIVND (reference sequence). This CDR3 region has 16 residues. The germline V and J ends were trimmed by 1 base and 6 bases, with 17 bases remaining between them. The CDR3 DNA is TGTGCCAGTAGTATAGGGTCCAGAGGGATCGCCGATACGCAGTATTTT. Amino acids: CASSIGSRGIADTQYF.

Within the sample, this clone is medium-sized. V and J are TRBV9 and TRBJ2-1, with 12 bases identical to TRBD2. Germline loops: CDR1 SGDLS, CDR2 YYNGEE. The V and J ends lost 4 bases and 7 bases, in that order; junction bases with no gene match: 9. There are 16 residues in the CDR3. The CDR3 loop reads CASSSRTSGIANEQFF. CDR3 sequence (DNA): TGTGCCAGCAGCTCTAGGACTAGCGGGATTGCAAATGAGCAGTTCTTC.

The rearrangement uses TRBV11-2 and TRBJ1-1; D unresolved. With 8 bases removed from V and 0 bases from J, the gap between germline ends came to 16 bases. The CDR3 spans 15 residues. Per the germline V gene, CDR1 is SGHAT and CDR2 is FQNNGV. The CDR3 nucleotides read TGTGCCAGCTTATCCTTGGAGGGTATGAACACTGAAGCTTTCTTT. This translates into CASLSLEGMNTEAFF. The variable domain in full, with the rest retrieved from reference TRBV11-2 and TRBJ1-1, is EAGVAQSPRYKIIEKRQSVAFWCNPISGHATLYWYQQILGQGPKLLIQFQNNGVVDDSQLPKDRFSAERLKGVDSTLKIQPAKLEDSAVYLCASLSLEGMNTEAFFGQGTRLTVV.

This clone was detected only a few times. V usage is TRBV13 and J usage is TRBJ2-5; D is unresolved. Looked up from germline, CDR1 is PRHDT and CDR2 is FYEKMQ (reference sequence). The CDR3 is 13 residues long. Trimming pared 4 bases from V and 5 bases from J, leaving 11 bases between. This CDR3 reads CASSSTLVETQYF. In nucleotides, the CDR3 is TGTGCCAGCAGCTCAACCTTAGTGGAGACCCAGTACTTC. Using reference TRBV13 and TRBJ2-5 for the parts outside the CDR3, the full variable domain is AAGVIQSPRHLIKEKRETATLKCYPIPRHDTVYWYQQGPGQDPQFLISFYEKMQSDKGSIPDRFSAQQFSDYHSELNMSSLELGDSALYFCASSSTLVETQYFGPGTRLLVL.

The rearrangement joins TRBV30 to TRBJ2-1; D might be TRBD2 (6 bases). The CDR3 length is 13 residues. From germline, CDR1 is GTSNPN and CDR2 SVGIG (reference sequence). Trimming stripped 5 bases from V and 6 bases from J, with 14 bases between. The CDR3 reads CAWDAGSLNEQFF. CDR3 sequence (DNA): TGTGCCTGGGATGCGGGGAGTCTCAATGAGCAGTTCTTC.

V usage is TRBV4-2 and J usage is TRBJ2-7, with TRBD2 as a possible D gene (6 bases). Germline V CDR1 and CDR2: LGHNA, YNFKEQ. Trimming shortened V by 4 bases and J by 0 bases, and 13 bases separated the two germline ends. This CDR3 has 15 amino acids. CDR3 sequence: CASSPLNSGSYEQYF. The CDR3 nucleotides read TGTGCCAGCAGCCCCCTCAATAGCGGCTCCTACGAGCAGTACTTC.

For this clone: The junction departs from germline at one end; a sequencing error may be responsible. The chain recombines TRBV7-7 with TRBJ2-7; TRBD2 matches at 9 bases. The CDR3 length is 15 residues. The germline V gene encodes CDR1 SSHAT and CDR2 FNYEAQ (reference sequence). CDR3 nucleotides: TGTGCTAGCAGCTTAGGGACTAGCTCCCAATACGAGCAGTACTTC. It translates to CASSLGTSSQYEQYF.

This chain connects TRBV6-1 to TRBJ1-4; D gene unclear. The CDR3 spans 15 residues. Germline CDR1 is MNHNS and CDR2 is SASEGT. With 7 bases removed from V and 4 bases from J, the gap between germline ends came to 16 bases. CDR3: CASKPVVQLNEKLFF. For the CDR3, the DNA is TGTGCCAGCAAACCTGTGGTACAGCTTAATGAAAAACTGTTTTTT.

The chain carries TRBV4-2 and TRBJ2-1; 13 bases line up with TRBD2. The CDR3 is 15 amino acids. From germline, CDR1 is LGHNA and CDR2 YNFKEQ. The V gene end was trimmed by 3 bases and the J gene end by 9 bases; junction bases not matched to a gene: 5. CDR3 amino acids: CASSQGTSGIPEQFF. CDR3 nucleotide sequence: TGTGCCAGCAGCCAGGGGACTAGCGGGATTCCTGAGCAGTTCTTC.

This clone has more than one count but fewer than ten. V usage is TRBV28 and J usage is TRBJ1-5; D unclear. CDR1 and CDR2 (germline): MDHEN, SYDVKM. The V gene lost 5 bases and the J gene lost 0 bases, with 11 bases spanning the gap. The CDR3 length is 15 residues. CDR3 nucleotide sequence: TGTGCCAGCAGTCTCGACGAATATAGCAATCAGCCCCAGCATTTT. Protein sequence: CASSLDEYSNQPQHF.

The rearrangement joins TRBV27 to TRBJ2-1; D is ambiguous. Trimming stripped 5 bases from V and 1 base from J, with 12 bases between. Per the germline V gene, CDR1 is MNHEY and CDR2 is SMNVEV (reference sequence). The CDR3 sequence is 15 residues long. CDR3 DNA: TGTGCCAGCAGTCTCAGAGTAGAGTCCTACAATGAGCAGTTCTTC. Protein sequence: CASSLRVESYNEQFF.

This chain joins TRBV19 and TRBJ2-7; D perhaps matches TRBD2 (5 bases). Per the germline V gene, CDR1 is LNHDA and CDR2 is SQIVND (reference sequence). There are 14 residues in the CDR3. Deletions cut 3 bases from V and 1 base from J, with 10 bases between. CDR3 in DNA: TGTGCCAGTAGTATTCGACCGGGATCCTACGAGCAGTACTTC. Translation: CASSIRPGSYEQYF.

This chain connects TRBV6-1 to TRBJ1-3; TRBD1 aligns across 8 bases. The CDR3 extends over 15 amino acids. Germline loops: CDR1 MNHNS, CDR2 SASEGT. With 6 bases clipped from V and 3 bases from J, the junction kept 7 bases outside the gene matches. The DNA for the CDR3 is TGTGCCAGCAGGATAGACAGGGGTGATGGAAACACCATATATTTT. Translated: CASRIDRGDGNTIYF.

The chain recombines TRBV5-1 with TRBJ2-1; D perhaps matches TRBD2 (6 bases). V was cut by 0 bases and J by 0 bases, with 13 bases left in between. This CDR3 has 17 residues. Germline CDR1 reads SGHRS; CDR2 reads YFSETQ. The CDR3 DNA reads TGCGCCAGCAGCTTGGGTCCAGCGGGTAGCTCCTACAATGAGCAGTTCTTC. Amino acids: CASSLGPAGSSYNEQFF.

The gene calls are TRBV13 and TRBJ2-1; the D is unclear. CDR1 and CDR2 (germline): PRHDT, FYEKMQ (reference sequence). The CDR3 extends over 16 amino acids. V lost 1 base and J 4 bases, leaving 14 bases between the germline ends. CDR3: CASSLVGPTLYNEQFF. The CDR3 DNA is TGTGCCAGCAGCTTAGTCGGACCAACCCTTTACAATGAGCAGTTCTTC.

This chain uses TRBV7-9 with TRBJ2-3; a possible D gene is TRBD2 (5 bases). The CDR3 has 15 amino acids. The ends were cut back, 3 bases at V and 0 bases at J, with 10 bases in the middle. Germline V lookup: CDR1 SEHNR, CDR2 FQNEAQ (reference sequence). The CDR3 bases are TGTGCCAGCAGCTTCCCGGGATCAAGCACAGATACGCAGTATTTT. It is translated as CASSFPGSSTDTQYF.

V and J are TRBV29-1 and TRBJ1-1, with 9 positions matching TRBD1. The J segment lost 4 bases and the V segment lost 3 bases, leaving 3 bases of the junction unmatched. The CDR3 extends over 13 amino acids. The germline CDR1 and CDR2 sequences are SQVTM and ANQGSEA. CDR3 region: CSVEDRGGTEAFF. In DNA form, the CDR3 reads TGCAGCGTTGAGGACAGGGGTGGCACTGAAGCTTTCTTT.